This TCR beta chain was identified in a study of blood T cell repertoires in COVID-19. For the study at large: Whether acute or convalescent, the COVID-19 samples came from the United States, Italy and Spain. The cDNA or gDNA used as material had been derived from T cells, B-cell-depleted T cells, or PBMCs.

Per the study methods: Scientists estimated how many nucleated cells there were by amplifying reference gene primers. Here immunoSEQ multiplex PCR was the method, and the copy in TCRdb shows in-frame clones only, minus some. D and trimming come from the DNA, and the V and J calls and clone size come from that table. The table shows fewer than 350,000 clones, with 86% occurring only once. This clone was picked up a small number of times. The germline CDR1 and CDR2 sequences are MNHEY and SVGAGI. Trimming removed 5 bases from V and 2 bases from J, with 10 bases in between. The CDR3 is 14 amino acids. The chain employs TRBV6-5 and TRBJ1-3, with D perhaps TRBD1 (6 bases). Sequenced sample: peripheral blood. The TCR comes from a man in his forties with active or convalescent COVID-19. The DNA of the CDR3 is TGTGCCAGCAGTAACAGGGTGGCTGGAAACACCATATATTTT. The encoded protein is CASSNRVAGNTIYF.